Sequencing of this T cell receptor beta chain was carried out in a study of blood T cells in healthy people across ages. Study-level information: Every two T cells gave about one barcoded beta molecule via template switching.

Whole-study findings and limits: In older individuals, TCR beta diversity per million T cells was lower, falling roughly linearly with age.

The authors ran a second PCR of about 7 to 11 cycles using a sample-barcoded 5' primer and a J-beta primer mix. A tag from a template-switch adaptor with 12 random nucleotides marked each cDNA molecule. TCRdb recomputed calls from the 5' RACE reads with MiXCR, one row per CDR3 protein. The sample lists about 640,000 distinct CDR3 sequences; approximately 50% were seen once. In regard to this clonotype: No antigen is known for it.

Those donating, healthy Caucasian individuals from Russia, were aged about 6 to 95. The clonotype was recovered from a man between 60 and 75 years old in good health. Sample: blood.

The CDR3 sequence: CSASRLNGYTF. In DNA form, the CDR3 reads TGCAGTGCTAGCAGGCTAAATGGCTACACCTTC. The chain uses TRBV20-1 and TRBJ1-2; unclear D gene. Trimming removed 3 bases at V and 6 bases at J, with 8 bases between. Germline CDR1 is DFQATT and CDR2 is SNEGSKA (reference sequence). The CDR3 has 11 residues.